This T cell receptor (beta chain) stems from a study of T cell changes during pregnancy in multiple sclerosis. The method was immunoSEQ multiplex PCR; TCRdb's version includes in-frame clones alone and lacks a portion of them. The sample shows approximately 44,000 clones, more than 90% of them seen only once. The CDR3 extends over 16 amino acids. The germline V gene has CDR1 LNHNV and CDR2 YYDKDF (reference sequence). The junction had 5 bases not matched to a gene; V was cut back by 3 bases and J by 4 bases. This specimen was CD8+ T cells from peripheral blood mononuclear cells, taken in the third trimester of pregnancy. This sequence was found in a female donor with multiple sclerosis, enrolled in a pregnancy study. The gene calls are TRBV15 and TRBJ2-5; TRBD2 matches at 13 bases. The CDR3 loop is CATSRGTSGARETQYF. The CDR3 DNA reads TGTGCCACCAGCAGGGGGACTAGCGGGGCCAGAGAGACCCAGTACTTC.